The 8 T cell receptor beta chains below come from one sample, sequenced in a study of breast tumors, draining lymph nodes, adjacent tissues. Breast cancer patients provided tissue from their axillary draining lymph nodes. TCRdb independently ran MiXCR on the multiplex PCR reads; one entry per CDR3 protein. The sample yields some 120,000 distinct CDR3 sequences, 20% seen once. The sample was axillary lymph node tissue. These receptors were obtained from a female donor with breast cancer. Some clones in this sample may be carry-over from other donors' samples.

In this sample, this clonotype turned up many times. The chain joins TRBV18 to TRBJ2-7; 9 bases agree with TRBD2. J gave up 5 bases and V 4 bases, and 9 bases lay outside the gene matches. The V gene's germline CDR1 is KGHSH and CDR2 LQKENI. The CDR3 spans 15 residues. CDR3 region: CASSRGREGRDEQYF. The CDR3 nucleotides are TGTGCCAGCTCACGGGGGCGGGAGGGCCGCGACGAGCAGTACTTC.

Concerning this clonotype itself: A read error may explain this, as a much larger clone is one base away. The CDR3 sequence: CASGHGGWDYEQYF. In DNA form, the CDR3 reads TGTGCCAGCGGCCACGGGGGGTGGGACTACGAGCAGTACTTC. The genes are TRBV3-1 and TRBJ2-7; 7 positions agree with TRBD2. The CDR3 is 14 amino acids. CDR1 and CDR2 (germline): LGHDT, YNNKEL (reference sequence).

This clonotype has ten or more counts. The chain links TRBV3-1 to TRBJ1-4, with D perhaps TRBD1 (6 bases). V lost 0 bases and J lost 8, with 13 bases in between. The CDR3 spans 15 residues. The germline V gene encodes CDR1 LGHDT and CDR2 YNNKEL (reference sequence). CDR3 protein: CASSQETGSYEKLFF. CDR3 sequence (DNA): TGTGCCAGCAGCCAAGAGACAGGCTCGTACGAAAAACTGTTTTTT.

This clonotype was counted ten times or more. This chain joins TRBV29-1 and TRBJ2-7; 10 bases line up with TRBD1. Trimming removed 6 bases from V and 4 bases from J; junction bases left unmatched: 6. Germline CDR1 SQVTM, CDR2 ANQGSEA. This CDR3 has 13 amino acids. The CDR3 nucleotides are TGCAGCGTGTCGGGACAGGGGCTTTACGAGCAGTACTTC. This gives the protein CSVSGQGLYEQYF.

This clonotype was counted many times. CDR3 residues: CASSPTYLAYEQYF. The CDR3, as DNA: TGCGCCAGCAGCCCGACGTATCTAGCTTACGAGCAGTACTTC. V is TRBV5-1 and J is TRBJ2-7; tentative D call: TRBD2 (5 bases). Trimming left V 4 bases short and J 4 bases short, with 15 bases between. CDR1 and CDR2 from the germline V gene are SGHRS and YFSETQ. CDR3 length equals 14 residues.

This clonotype appeared many times. The chain employs TRBV3-1 and TRBJ2-7; D might be TRBD1 (5 bases). CDR1 and CDR2 (germline): LGHDT, YNNKEL (reference sequence). The CDR3 is 15 residues long. Trimming took off 5 bases at V and 3 bases at J, with 17 bases between the two ends. The CDR3 protein is CASSFGTGHRYEQYF. DNA for the CDR3: TGTGCCAGCAGCTTCGGTACAGGCCATCGCTACGAGCAGTACTTC.

As to this clonotype: It may be a read error: a sequence one base away is much more abundant. This rearrangement joins TRBV5-1 to TRBJ1-5; TRBD1 is a possible D gene (5 bases). Trimming took 4 bases from V and 6 from J, leaving 20 bases between them. This CDR3 is built from 16 residues. Germline values: CDR1 SGHRS, CDR2 YFSETQ. The CDR3 loop is CASSPGHGGLTQPQHF. Written as DNA, the CDR3 is TGCGCCAGCAGCCCAGGACACGGGGGACTAACTCAGCCCCAGCATTTT.

This clonotype was seen ten or more times. The chain uses TRBV24-1 and TRBJ2-1, with 8 positions matching TRBD2. Looked up from germline, CDR1 is KGHDR and CDR2 is SFDVKD. This CDR3 spans 16 amino acids. With V trimmed by 3 bases and J by 5 bases, 8 bases remained unmatched. The CDR3 here is CATSDRSGDLDNEQFF. The CDR3 DNA sequence: TGTGCCACCAGTGATCGTAGCGGGGATTTAGACAATGAGCAGTTCTTC.